This is a list of T cell receptor beta chains from one sample in a study of cytomegalovirus exposure and HLA in healthy donors. Assay used: immunoSEQ multiplex PCR; TCRdb lists only in-frame clones, some missing. The sample lists a few hundred thousand clones; 80% to 90% were seen once. The sequencing sample was made of PBMCs. The receptors originated from a woman between 18 and 29 years old in good health and CMV-seronegative. Each CDR3 is given with its conserved first and last residue. D genes are given only for firm matches. Rows may omit the clone size; those that give it use once, few, many or a size class.

j_call clone_size v_call cdr3_length d_call cdr3_nt cdr3_aa
TRBJ2-2 - TRBV4-1 17 - TGCGCCAGCAGCCAAGGGGGACTTAAATATATGACCGGGGAGCTGTTTTTT CASSQGGLKYMTGELFF
TRBJ2-7 - TRBV2 12 - TGTGCCAGCAGGGCCGGAGGCTACGAGCAGTACTTC CASRAGGYEQYF
TRBJ2-7 - TRBV19 15 TRBD2 TGTGCCAGTAGTGAAGCGACTAGCGCCTCCTACGAGCAGTACTTC CASSEATSASYEQYF
TRBJ2-1 - TRBV27 17 TRBD2 TGTGCCAGCACCCTTTTGGGGCGCGGGAGCTCCTACAATGAGCAGTTCTTC CASTLLGRGSSYNEQFF
TRBJ2-2 once TRBV5-1 15 TRBD1 TGCGCCAGCAGCCTGGGGGACAGTGGGGCCGGGGAGCTGTTTTTT CASSLGDSGAGELFF
TRBJ1-2 - TRBV4-3 15 TRBD1 TGCGCCAGCAGCCAACGGACAGGTGAAAACTATGGCTACACCTTC CASSQRTGENYGYTF
TRBJ2-5 - TRBV13 16 - TGTGCCAGCAGGGGGCGGGACAGCCCTCCCCAAGAGACCCAGTACTTC CASRGRDSPPQETQYF
TRBJ2-7 - TRBV6-1 14 TRBD2 TGTGCCAGCAGTCCAACTAGCGACACCTACGAGCAGTACTTC CASSPTSDTYEQYF
TRBJ1-1 - TRBV29-1 16 - TGCAGCGTTCTCCGGGGCTGGGAGGGGATGAACACTGAAGCTTTCTTT CSVLRGWEGMNTEAFF
TRBJ1-1 - TRBV4-3 16 TRBD1 TGCGCCAGCAGCCCGGGACAGGGATTCATGAACACTGAAGCTTTCTTT CASSPGQGFMNTEAFF
TRBJ2-5 - TRBV9 18 TRBD2 TGTGCCAGCAGCTTAGGGACTAGCGGGAGGTGGACCCCGGAGACCCAGTACTTC CASSLGTSGRWTPETQYF
TRBJ2-4 - TRBV23-1 13 - TGCGCCTTACCCGGGGTAGCCAAAAACATTCAGTACTTC CALPGVAKNIQYF
TRBJ1-3 - TRBV4-1 15 TRBD1 TGCGCCAGCAGCCCTCCTGCCGGGACAGGGGTTGCCATATATTTT CASSPPAGTGVAIYF
TRBJ2-5 - TRBV30 15 TRBD2 TGTGCCTGGAGTAGTAGCGGGACCCCCTGGGAGACCCAGTACTTC CAWSSSGTPWETQYF
TRBJ1-5 - TRBV7-8 14 - TGTGCCAGCAGCCGAGCGGATAGCAATCAGCCCCAGCATTTT CASSRADSNQPQHF
TRBJ2-7 - TRBV7-9 14 - TGTGCCAGCAGCTTAGAGCCACCACTCTACGAGCAGTACTTC CASSLEPPLYEQYF
TRBJ2-1 - TRBV2 14 - TGTGCCAGCAGGGACAAGAGCTCCTACAATGAGCAGTTCTTC CASRDKSSYNEQFF
TRBJ2-7 few TRBV7-2 14 - TGTGCCAGCAGCCCCTGGACTTCCTCCTACGAGCAGTACTTC CASSPWTSSYEQYF
TRBJ2-1 - TRBV28 13 - TGTGCCAGCAGTCCGACTCCACCCCCTGAGCAGTTCTTC CASSPTPPPEQFF
TRBJ1-5 few TRBV7-2 13 - TGTGCCAGCAGCGAGACAGGTGGTCAGCCCCAGCATTTT CASSETGGQPQHF
TRBJ1-4 once TRBV4-1 16 TRBD1 TGCGCCAGCAGCCAAGATCGGACAGGCTCTAATGAAAAACTGTTTTTT CASSQDRTGSNEKLFF
TRBJ1-2 - TRBV5-4 14 - TGTGCCAGCAGACCCTCCGCGGGAAGCTATGGCTACACCTTC CASRPSAGSYGYTF
TRBJ2-1 - TRBV5-4 15 - TGTGCCAGCAGCTTGGGGGATAGCGGTTACAATGAGCAGTTCTTC CASSLGDSGYNEQFF
TRBJ2-2 - TRBV9 17 - TGTGCCAGCAGCGTAGCTAGAGGCACACCGAACACCGGGGAGCTGTTTTTT CASSVARGTPNTGELFF
TRBJ2-2 - TRBV9 13 - TGTGCCAGCGGGGCTACGAACACCGGGGAGCTGTTTTTT CASGATNTGELFF
TRBJ2-7 - TRBV6-5 15 - TGTGCCAGCAGATCCCTAGGACTCCAGCGTCGAGAGCAGTACTTC CASRSLGLQRREQYF
TRBJ2-1 - TRBV7-3 19 TRBD2 TGTGCCAGCAGCTTAACGCTACCGGGGACTAGCGGGAACTACAATGAGCAGTTCTTC CASSLTLPGTSGNYNEQFF
TRBJ1-1 - TRBV6-5 16 - TGTGCCAGCAGTTACTGGGGTGGGGGGATGAACACTGAAGCTTTCTTT CASSYWGGGMNTEAFF
TRBJ2-1 - TRBV4-1 16 TRBD2 TGCGCCAGCAGCCCGGGGCAGCGGGAGGGCCGGGTGGAACAGTTCTTC CASSPGQREGRVEQFF
TRBJ2-1 few TRBV6-5 15 - TGTGCCAGCAGTGCACTAGCCTCGCCTTCCAATGAGCAGTTCTTC CASSALASPSNEQFF
TRBJ1-5 - TRBV28 15 TRBD1 TGTGCCAGCAGTACTACCGGGACAGGGATTCAGCCCCAGCATTTT CASSTTGTGIQPQHF
TRBJ2-5 - TRBV7-3 14 TRBD2 TGTGCCAGCAGCTACTCTAGCGGCGGGGGGACCCAGTACTTC CASSYSSGGGTQYF
TRBJ1-4 - TRBV6-6 12 - TGTGCCAGCAGTTTCCGGGGGGAAAAACTGTTTTTT CASSFRGEKLFF
TRBJ2-7 - TRBV5-6 14 - TGTGCCAGCAGCTTGACCAAGAGCTCCTACGAGCAGTACTTC CASSLTKSSYEQYF
TRBJ2-2 - TRBV28 13 - TGTGCCAGCAGTACCCCCGGGCGGGGAGAGCTGTTTTTT CASSTPGRGELFF
TRBJ2-7 few TRBV5-1 15 - TGCGCCAGCAGCTTCTCTGCGGGATCTTCCTACGAGCAGTACTTC CASSFSAGSSYEQYF
TRBJ2-1 - TRBV28 16 - TGTGCCAGCAGTACAGTTAGCGGAAGCTCCTACAATGAGCAGTTCTTC CASSTVSGSSYNEQFF